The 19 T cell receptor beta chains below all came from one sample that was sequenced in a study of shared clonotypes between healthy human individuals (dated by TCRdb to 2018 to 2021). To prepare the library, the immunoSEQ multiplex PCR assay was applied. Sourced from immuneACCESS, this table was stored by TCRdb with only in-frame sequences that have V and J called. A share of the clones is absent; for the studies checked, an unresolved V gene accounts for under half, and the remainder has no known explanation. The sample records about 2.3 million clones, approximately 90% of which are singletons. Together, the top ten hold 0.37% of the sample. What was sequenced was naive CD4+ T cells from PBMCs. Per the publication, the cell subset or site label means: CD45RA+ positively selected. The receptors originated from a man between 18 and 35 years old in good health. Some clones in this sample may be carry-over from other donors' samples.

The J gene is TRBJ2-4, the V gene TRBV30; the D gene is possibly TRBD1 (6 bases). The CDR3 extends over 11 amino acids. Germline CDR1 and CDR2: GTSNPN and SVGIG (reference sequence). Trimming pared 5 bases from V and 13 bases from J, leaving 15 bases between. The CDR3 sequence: CAWGPGAPQYF. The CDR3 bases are TGTGCCTGGGGCCCAGGGGCTCCCCAGTACTTC.

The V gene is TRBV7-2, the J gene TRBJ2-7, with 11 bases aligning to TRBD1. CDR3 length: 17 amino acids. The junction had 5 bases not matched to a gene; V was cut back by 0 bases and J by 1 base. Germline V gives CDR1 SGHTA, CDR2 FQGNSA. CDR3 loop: CASSLATGTGGSYEQYF. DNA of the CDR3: TGTGCCAGCAGCTTAGCTACAGGGACAGGGGGGTCCTACGAGCAGTACTTC.

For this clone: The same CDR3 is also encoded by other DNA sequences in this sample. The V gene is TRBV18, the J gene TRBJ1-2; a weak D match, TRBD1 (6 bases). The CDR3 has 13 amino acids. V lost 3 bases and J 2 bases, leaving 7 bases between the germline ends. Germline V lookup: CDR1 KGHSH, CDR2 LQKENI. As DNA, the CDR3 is TGTGCCAGCTCACCCCAGGGGAACTATGGCTACACCTTC. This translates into CASSPQGNYGYTF.

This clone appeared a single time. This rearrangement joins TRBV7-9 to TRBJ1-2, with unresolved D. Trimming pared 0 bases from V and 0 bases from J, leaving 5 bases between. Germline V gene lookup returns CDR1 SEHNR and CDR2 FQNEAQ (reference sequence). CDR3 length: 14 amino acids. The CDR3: CASSLAQTNYGYTF. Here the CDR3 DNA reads TGTGCCAGCAGCTTAGCGCAAACTAACTATGGCTACACCTTC.

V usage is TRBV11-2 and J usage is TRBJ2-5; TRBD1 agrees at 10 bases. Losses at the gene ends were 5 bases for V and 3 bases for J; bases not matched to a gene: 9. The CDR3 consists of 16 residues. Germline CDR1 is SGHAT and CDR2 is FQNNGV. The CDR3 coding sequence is TGTGCCAGCAGCCTCCGACAGGGGGCGCTCGAAGAGACCCAGTACTTC. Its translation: CASSLRQGALEETQYF.

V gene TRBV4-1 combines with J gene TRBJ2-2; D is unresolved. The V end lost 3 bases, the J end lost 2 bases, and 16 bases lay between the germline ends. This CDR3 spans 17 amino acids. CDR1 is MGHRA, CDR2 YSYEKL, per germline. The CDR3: CASSHPPRDLNTGELFF. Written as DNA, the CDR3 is TGCGCCAGCAGCCACCCTCCGCGCGACTTAAACACCGGGGAGCTGTTTTTT.

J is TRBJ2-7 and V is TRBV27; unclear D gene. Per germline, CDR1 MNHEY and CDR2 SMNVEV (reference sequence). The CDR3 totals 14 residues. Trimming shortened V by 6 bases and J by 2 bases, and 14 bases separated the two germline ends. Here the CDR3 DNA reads TGTGCCAGCAGGGGAACCGGGTCCGCCTACGAGCAGTACTTC. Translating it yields CASRGTGSAYEQYF.

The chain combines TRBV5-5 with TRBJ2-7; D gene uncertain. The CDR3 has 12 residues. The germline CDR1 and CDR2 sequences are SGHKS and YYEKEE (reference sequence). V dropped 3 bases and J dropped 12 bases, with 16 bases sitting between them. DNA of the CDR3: TGTGCCAGCAGCTCTACCGGGCCCAACTGGTACTTC. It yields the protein CASSSTGPNWYF.

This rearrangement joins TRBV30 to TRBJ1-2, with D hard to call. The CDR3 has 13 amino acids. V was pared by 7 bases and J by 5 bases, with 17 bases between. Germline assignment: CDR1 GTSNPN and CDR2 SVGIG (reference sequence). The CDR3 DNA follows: TGTGCCTCCACCCGGGCGGGGAAATATGGCTACACCTTC. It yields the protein CASTRAGKYGYTF.

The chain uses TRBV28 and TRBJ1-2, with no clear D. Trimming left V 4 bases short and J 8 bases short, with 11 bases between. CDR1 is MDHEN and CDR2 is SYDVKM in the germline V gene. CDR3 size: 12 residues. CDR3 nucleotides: TGTGCCAGCAGTTCCCCGGCGCGGGGCTACACCTTC. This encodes CASSSPARGYTF.

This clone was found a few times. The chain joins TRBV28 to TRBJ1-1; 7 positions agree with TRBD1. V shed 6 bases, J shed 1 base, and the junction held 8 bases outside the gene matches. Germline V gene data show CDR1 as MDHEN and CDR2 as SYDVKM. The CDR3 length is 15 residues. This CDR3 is CASRIQDRRNTEAFF. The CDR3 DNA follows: TGTGCCAGCAGGATCCAGGACAGGAGGAACACTGAAGCTTTCTTT.

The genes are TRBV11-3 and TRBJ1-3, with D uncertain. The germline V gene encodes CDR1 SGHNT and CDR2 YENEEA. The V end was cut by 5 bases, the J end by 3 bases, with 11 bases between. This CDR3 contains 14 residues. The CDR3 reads CASSPGGNGNTIYF. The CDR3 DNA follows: TGTGCCAGCAGCCCCGGTGGGAATGGAAACACCATATATTTT.

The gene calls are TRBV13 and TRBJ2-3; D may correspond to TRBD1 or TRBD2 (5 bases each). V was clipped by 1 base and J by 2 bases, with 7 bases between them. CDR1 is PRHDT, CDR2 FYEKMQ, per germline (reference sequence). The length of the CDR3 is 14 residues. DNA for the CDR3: TGTGCCAGCAGCTTAGCGGGGCCCACAGATACGCAGTATTTT. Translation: CASSLAGPTDTQYF.

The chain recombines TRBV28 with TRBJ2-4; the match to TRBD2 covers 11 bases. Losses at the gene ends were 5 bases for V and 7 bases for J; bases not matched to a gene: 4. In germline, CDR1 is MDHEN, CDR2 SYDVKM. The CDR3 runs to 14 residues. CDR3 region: CASSQTSGINIQYF. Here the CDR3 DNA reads TGTGCCAGCAGTCAGACTAGCGGGATTAACATTCAGTACTTC.

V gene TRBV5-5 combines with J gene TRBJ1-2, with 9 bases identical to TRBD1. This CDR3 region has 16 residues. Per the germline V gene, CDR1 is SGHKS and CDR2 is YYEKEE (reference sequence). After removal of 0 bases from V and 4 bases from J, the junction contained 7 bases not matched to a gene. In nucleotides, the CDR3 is TGTGCCAGCAGCTTGGCCTCGGGACAGGGTGTCTATGGCTACACCTTC. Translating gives CASSLASGQGVYGYTF.

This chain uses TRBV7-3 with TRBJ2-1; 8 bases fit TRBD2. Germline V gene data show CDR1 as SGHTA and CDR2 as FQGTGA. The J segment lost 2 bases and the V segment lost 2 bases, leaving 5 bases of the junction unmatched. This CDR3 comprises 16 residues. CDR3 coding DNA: TGTGCCAGCAGCTTAGTAGCGGGGCTCACCTACAATGAGCAGTTCTTC. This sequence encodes CASSLVAGLTYNEQFF.

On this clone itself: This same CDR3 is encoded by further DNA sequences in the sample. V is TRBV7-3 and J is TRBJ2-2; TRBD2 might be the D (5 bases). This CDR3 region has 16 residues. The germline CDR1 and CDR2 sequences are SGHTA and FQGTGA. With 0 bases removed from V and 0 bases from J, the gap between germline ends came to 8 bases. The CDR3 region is CASSLTSGANTGELFF. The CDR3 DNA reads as TGTGCCAGCAGCTTAACCTCCGGGGCGAACACCGGGGAGCTGTTTTTT.

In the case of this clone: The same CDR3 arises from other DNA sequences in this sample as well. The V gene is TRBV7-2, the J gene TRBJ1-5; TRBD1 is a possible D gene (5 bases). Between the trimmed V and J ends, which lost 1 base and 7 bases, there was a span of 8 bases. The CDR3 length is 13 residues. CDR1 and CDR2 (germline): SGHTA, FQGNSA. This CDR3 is CASSLGGDQPQHF. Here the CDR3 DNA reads TGTGCCAGCAGCTTAGGAGGGGACCAGCCCCAGCATTTT.

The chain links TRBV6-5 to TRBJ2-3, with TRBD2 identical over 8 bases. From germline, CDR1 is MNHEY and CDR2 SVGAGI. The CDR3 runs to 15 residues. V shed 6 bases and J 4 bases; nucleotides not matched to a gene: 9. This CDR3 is CASSPTAGVADTQYF. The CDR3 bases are TGTGCCAGCAGCCCGACAGCGGGAGTCGCAGATACGCAGTATTTT.